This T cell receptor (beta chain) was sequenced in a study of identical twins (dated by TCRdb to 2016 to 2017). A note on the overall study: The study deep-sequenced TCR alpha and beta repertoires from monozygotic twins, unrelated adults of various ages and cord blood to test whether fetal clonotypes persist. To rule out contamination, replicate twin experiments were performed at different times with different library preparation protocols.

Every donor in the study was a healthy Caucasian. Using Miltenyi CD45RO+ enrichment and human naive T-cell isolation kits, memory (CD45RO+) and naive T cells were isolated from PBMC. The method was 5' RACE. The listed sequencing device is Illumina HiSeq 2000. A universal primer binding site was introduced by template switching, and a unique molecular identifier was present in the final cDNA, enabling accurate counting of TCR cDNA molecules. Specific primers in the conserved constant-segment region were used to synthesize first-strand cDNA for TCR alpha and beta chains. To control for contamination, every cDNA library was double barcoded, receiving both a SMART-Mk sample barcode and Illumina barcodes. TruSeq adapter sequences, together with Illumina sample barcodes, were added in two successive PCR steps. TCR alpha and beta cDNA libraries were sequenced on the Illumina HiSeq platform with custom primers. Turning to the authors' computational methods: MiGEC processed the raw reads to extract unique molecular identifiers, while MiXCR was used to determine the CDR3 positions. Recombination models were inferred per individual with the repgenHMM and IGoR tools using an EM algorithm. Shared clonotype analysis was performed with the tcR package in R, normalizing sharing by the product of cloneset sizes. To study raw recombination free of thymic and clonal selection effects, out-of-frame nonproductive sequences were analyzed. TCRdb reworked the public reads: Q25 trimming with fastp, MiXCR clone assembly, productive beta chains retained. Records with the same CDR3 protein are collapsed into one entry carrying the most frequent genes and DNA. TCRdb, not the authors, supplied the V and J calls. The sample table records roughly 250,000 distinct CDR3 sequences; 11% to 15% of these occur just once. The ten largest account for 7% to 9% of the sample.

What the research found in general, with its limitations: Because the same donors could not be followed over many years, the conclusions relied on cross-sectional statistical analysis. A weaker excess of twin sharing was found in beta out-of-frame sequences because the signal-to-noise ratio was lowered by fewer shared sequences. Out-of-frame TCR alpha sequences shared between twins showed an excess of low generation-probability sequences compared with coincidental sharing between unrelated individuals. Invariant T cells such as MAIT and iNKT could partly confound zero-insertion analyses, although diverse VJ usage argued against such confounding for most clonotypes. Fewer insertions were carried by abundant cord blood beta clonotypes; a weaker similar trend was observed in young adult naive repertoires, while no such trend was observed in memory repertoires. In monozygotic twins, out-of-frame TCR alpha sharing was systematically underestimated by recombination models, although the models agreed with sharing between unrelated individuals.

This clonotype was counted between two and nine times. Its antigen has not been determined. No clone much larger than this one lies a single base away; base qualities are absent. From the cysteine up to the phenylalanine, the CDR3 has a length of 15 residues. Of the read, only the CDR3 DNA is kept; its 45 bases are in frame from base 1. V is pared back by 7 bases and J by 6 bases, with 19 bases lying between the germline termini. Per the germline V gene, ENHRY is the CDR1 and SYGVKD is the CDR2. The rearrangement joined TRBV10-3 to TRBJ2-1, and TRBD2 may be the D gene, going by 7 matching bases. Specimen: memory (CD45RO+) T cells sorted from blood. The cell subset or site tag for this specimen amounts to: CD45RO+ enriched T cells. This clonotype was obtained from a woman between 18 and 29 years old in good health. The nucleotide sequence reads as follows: TGTGCCATCAACATCGGCGGGGGCCCCGGCAATGAGCAGTTCTTC. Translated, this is CAINIGGGPGNEQFF.